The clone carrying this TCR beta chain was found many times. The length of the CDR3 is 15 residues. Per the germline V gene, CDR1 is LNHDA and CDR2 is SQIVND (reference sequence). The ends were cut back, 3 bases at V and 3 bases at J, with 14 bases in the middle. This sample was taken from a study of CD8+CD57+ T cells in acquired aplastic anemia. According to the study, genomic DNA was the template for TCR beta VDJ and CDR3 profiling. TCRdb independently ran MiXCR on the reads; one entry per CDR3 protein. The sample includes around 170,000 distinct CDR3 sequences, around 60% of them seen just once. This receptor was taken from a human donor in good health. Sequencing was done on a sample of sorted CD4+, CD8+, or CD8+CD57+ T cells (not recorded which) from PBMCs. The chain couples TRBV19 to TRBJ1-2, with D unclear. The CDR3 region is CASSIRLSAHYGYTF. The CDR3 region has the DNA TGTGCCAGTAGTATTAGACTCAGCGCACACTATGGCTACACCTTC.